Many counts were recorded for the clone carrying this TCR beta chain. CDR3 length: 15 amino acids. Per germline, CDR1 SGHTS and CDR2 YDEGEE. With V trimmed by 5 bases and J by 5 bases, 11 bases remained unmatched. This entry is derived from a study of Graves' ophthalmopathy and Graves' hyperthyroidism. The TCR beta CDR3 regions underwent amplification from RNA transcripts. The first-round RT-PCR employed HTBI primers together with the Qiagen OneStep RT-PCR kit. A multiplex PCR was then performed as the second round. TCRdb itself ran the multiplex PCR reads through MiXCR, one entry per CDR3 protein. The sample lists 360,000 or so distinct CDR3 sequences; about a sixth were seen once.

The clonotype originates from a woman aged 18 to 35 with Graves' ophthalmopathy. The chain uses TRBV5-8 and TRBJ2-7, with TRBD2 identical over 9 bases. The specimen sequenced was peripheral blood. The CDR3 here is CASSSRTSVSDEQYF. The CDR3 DNA reads TGTGCCAGCAGTTCCCGGACTAGCGTGAGCGACGAGCAGTACTTC.